This T cell receptor beta chain was captured in a study of blood T cell repertoires in COVID-19. Germline V gene data show CDR1 as SEHNR and CDR2 as FQNEAQ (reference sequence). This CDR3 comprises 13 residues. Trimming cost V 8 bases and J 2 bases; bases outside gene matches: 1. Membership in each cohort depended on participant-reported clinical history. In the study's own analysis: By means of reference gene primer amplification, nucleated cell counts were estimated. Only in-frame clones appear in the TCRdb table, and some are missing; sequencing was by immunoSEQ multiplex PCR. V and J calls plus clone size are reproduced from that table; the DNA served to infer D and trimming. The sample shows a few hundred thousand clones, around 87% of them seen only once.

The sequenced sample consisted of PBMCs or T cells enriched from blood (not recorded which). This chain links TRBV7-9 with TRBJ2-3; 10 bases align to TRBD1. The source is a man aged 18 to 29 who had recovered from COVID-19. The CDR3 DNA reads as TGTGCCAGCCGACAGGGGGCCACAGATACGCAGTATTTT. Residues: CASRQGATDTQYF.